These 4 T cell receptor beta chains originate from one sample sequenced in a study of cytomegalovirus exposure and HLA in healthy donors. Both 60 Vbeta primers and 13 Jbeta primers went into the PCR. This table comes from immunoSEQ multiplex PCR, and its TCRdb copy is limited to in-frame clones, with some not included. The repertoire has 90,000 to 140,000 clones, about three quarters of them found once; the top ten carry about 5.3%. Sequencing was performed on PBMCs. The receptor source for this set is a male donor in good health and CMV-seronegative.

The chain joins TRBV7-3 to TRBJ2-7; TRBD1 matches at 7 bases. The trim removed 2 bases at V and 5 bases at J, leaving 3 bases unmatched. The CDR3 length is 13 residues. Germline V gene lookup returns CDR1 SGHTA and CDR2 FQGTGA. The CDR3 coding sequence is TGTGCCAGCAGCTTAGGCAGGGGGAACGAGCAGTACTTC. It codes for CASSLGRGNEQYF.

The sample holds one count of this clone. The chain links TRBV18 to TRBJ1-4; TRBD1 aligns across 8 bases. Germline CDR1 is KGHSH and CDR2 is LQKENI. There are 16 residues in the CDR3. Losses at the gene ends were 3 bases for V and 5 bases for J; bases not matched to a gene: 8. CDR3 protein: CASSPRQTGVNEKLFF. Here the CDR3 DNA reads TGTGCCAGCTCACCGAGACAGACAGGGGTGAATGAAAAACTGTTTTTT. The complete variable domain, with remaining parts taken from reference TRBV18 and TRBJ1-4, reads NAGVMQNPRHLVRRRGQEARLRCSPMKGHSHVYWYRQLPEEGLKFMVYLQKENIIDESGMPKERFSAEFPKEGPSILRIQQVVRGDSAAYFCASSPRQTGVNEKLFFGSGTQLSVL.

The rearrangement links TRBV4-1 to TRBJ1-5; 10 nucleotides match TRBD1. The CDR3 length is 15 residues. J was trimmed by 7 bases and V by 4 bases; bases with no gene match: 7. The V gene's germline CDR1 is MGHRA and CDR2 YSYEKL. CDR3 in amino acids: CASSLGQGLRQPQHF. CDR3 in DNA: TGCGCCAGCAGCCTGGGACAGGGGTTGAGGCAGCCCCAGCATTTT.

The V gene is TRBV28, the J gene TRBJ1-2; the D is unclear. V was shortened by 2 bases and J by 4 bases, with 8 bases between the two germline ends. The CDR3 consists of 13 residues. The V gene's germline CDR1 is MDHEN and CDR2 SYDVKM. Here the CDR3 DNA reads TGTGCCAGCAGTTTAACCGGGTCCTATGGCTACACCTTC. This encodes CASSLTGSYGYTF.